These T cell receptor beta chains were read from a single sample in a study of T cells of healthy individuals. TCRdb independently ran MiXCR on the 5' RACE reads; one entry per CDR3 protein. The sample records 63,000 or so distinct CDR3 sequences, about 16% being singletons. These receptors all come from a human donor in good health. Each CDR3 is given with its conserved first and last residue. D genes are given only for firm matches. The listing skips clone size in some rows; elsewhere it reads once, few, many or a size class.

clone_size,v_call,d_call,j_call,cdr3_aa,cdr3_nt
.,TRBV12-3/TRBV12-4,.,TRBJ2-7,CASSKNPTEQYF,TGTGCCAGCAGTAAAAACCCGACCGAGCAGTACTTC
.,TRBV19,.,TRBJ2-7,CASSHTQSYEQYF,TGTGCCAGTAGTCACACACAATCCTACGAGCAGTACTTC
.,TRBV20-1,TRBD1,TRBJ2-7,CSARDPRTGGNEQYF,TGCAGTGCTAGAGATCCCCGGACAGGGGGTAACGAGCAGTACTTC
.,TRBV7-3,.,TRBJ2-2,CASSLRRNSGELFF,TGTGCCAGCAGCTTACGCCGGAACTCCGGGGAGCTGTTTTTT
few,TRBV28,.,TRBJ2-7,CASSLLPTDRSSYEQYF,TGTGCCAGCAGTTTACTCCCCACCGACAGGAGCTCCTACGAGCAGTACTTC
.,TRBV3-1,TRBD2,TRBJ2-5,CASSHTPGLAYGETQYF,TGTGCCAGCAGCCATACTCCGGGACTAGCGTATGGAGAGACCCAGTACTTC
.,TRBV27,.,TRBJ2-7,CASSSFYEQYF,TGTGCCAGCAGTTCCTTCTACGAGCAGTACTTC
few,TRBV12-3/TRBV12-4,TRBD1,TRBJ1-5,CASNLWTGGRNQPQHF,TGTGCCAGCAATCTTTGGACAGGGGGCCGCAATCAGCCCCAGCATTTT
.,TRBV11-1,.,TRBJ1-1,CASSIPNGPNTEAFF,TGTGCCAGCAGCATCCCGAACGGACCGAACACTGAAGCTTTCTTT
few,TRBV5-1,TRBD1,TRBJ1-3,CASTRDRAAGNTIYF,TGCGCCAGCACCAGGGACAGGGCCGCTGGAAACACCATATATTTT
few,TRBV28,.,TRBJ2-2,CASSLRDTLNTGELFF,TGTGCCAGCAGCCTAAGGGACACCCTGAACACCGGGGAGCTGTTTTTT
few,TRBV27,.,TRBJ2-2,CASSLSSIAGELFF,TGTGCCAGCAGTTTATCTTCTATCGCCGGGGAGCTGTTTTTT
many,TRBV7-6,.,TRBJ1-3,CASSRLMGPGNTIYF,TGTGCCAGCAGCCGCCTAATGGGGCCTGGAAACACCATATATTTT
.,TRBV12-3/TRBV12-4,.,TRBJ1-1,CASSLQRGTEAFF,TGTGCCAGCAGTTTGCAGAGGGGCACTGAAGCTTTCTTT
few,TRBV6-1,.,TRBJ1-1,CASTKNRAAEAFF,TGTGCCAGCACCAAAAATCGGGCAGCGGAAGCTTTCTTT
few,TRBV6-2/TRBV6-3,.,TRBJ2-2,CASSYEQAIINTGELFF,TGTGCCAGCAGTTACGAGCAAGCGATTATAAACACCGGGGAGCTGTTTTTT
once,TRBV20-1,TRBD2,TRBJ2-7,CSARDRYTSGGVYEQYF,TGCAGTGCTAGAGATCGATATACTAGCGGGGGGGTCTACGAGCAGTACTTC
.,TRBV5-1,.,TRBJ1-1,CASSLDWRNTEAFF,TGCGCCAGCAGCTTGGATTGGAGGAACACTGAAGCTTTCTTT
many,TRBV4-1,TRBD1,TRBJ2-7,CASSQTGVSYEQYF,TGCGCCAGCAGCCAGACAGGGGTCTCCTACGAGCAGTACTTC
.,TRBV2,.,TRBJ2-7,CASSAYRDRHEQYF,TGTGCCAGCAGTGCGTACAGGGATCGCCACGAGCAGTACTTC
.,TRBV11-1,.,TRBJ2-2,CASSFSDIGELFF,TGTGCCAGCAGCTTTAGCGATATCGGGGAGCTGTTTTTT
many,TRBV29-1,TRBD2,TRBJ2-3,CSVDKREGTDTQYF,TGCAGCGTTGATAAGCGGGAGGGCACAGATACGCAGTATTTT
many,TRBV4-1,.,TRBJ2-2,CASSQDNRANTGELFF,TGCGCCAGCAGCCAAGACAACAGGGCGAACACCGGGGAGCTGTTTTTT
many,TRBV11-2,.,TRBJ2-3,CASSFQGVGTDTQYF,TGTGCCAGCAGCTTCCAGGGAGTTGGGACAGATACGCAGTATTTT
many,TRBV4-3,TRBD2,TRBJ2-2,CASSQGLAGVEGTGELFF,TGCGCCAGCAGCCAAGGACTAGCGGGAGTAGAGGGCACCGGGGAGCTGTTTTTT
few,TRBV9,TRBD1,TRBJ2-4,CASSVRTGVGIQYF,TGTGCCAGCAGCGTAAGGACAGGGGTTGGCATTCAGTACTTC
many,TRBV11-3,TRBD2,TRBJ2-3,CASSRGGRDTQYF,TGTGCCAGCAGTCGGGGGGGCCGGGATACGCAGTATTTT
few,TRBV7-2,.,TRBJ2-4,CASSSQGNLAKNIQYF,TGTGCCAGCAGCTCCCAGGGTAACCTAGCCAAAAACATTCAGTACTTC
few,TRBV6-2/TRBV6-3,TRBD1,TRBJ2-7,CASSIQGYEQYF,TGTGCCAGCAGTATACAGGGGTACGAGCAGTACTTC
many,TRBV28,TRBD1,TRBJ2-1,CASNPWTGVNEQFF,TGTGCCAGCAACCCCTGGACAGGGGTGAATGAGCAGTTCTTC
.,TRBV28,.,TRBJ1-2,CASSGDRLAGYTF,TGTGCCAGCAGTGGAGATCGCTTAGCCGGCTACACCTTC
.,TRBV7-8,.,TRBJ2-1,CASSLQPQYNEQFF,TGTGCCAGCAGCTTACAGCCTCAGTACAATGAGCAGTTCTTC
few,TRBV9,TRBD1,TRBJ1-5,CASSVEGQFNQPQHF,TGTGCCAGCAGCGTAGAGGGACAGTTCAATCAGCCCCAGCATTTT
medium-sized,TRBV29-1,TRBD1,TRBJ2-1,CSVQGQGRNEQFF,TGCAGCGTCCAAGGACAGGGAAGGAATGAGCAGTTCTTC
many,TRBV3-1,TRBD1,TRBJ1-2,CASSPRQGWGYTF,TGTGCCAGCAGCCCCCGACAGGGTTGGGGCTACACCTTC
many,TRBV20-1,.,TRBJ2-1,CSAPRQPGGHEQFF,TGCAGTGCTCCGAGACAGCCGGGGGGCCATGAGCAGTTCTTC
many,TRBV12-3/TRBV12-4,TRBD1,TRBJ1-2,CASSLDRMGGYTF,TGTGCCAGCAGTTTGGACAGGATGGGTGGCTACACCTTC
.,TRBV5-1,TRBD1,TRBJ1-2,CASSFGQAHGYTF,TGCGCCAGCAGCTTCGGACAGGCCCATGGCTACACCTTC
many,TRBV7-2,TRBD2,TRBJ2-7,CASSSPRLAGPYEQYF,TGTGCCAGCAGCTCGCCCCGACTAGCGGGTCCCTACGAGCAGTACTTC
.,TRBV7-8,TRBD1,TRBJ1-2,CASSFRDRGGGYTF,TGTGCCAGCAGCTTCCGGGACAGGGGTGGTGGCTACACCTTC
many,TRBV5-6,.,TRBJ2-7,CASSPPRRAYEQYF,TGTGCCAGCAGCCCCCCCCGGAGGGCCTACGAGCAGTACTTC
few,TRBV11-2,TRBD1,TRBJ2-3,CASSSGQGNVADTQYF,TGTGCCAGCAGCTCAGGACAGGGAAATGTGGCAGATACGCAGTATTTT
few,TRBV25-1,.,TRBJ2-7,CASRRGSTYEQYF,TGTGCCAGCAGGCGCGGGTCGACCTACGAGCAGTACTTC
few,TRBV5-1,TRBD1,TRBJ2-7,CASSFHRGLTYEQYF,TGCGCCAGCAGCTTTCACAGGGGCCTCACCTACGAGCAGTACTTC
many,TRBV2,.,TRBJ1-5,CASSDLNSNQPQHF,TGTGCCAGCAGTGACCTTAATAGCAATCAGCCCCAGCATTTT
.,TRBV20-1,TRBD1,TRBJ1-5,CSALMRGLLGSNQPQHF,TGCAGTGCCCTGATGAGGGGGCTTTTGGGGAGCAATCAGCCCCAGCATTTT
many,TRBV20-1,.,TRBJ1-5,CSAAPGSGAREPQHF,TGCAGTGCTGCCCCAGGGAGCGGTGCTAGGGAGCCCCAGCATTTT
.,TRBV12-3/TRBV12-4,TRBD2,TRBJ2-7,CASRGGRADEQYF,TGTGCCAGCAGGGGCGGGAGGGCAGACGAGCAGTACTTC
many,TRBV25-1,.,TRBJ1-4,CASSATTNEKLFF,TGTGCCAGCAGTGCAACAACTAATGAAAAACTGTTTTTT
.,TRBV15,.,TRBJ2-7,CATSRETRLQFLHTPKWF,TGTGCCACCAGCAGAGAAACAAGACTCCAGTTCCTCCATACCCCAAAGTGGTTC
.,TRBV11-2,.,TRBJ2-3,CASSPRTPSADTQYF,TGTGCCAGCAGCCCTCGGACACCGTCGGCAGATACGCAGTATTTT
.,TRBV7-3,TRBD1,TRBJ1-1,CASSSRTGQAFF,TGTGCCAGCAGCTCTCGGACAGGTCAAGCTTTCTTT
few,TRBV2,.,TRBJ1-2,CASSERENYGYTF,TGTGCCAGCAGTGAAAGGGAGAACTATGGCTACACCTTC
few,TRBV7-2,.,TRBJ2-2,CASLSRREGAGELFF,TGTGCCAGCCTCTCGCGGCGGGAAGGAGCCGGGGAGCTGTTTTTT
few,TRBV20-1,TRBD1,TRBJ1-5,CSASLGTGSNQPQHF,TGCAGTGCTAGCCTCGGGACAGGGAGCAATCAGCCCCAGCATTTT
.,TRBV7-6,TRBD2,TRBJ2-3,CASSRFRTSGRALTDTQYF,TGTGCCAGCAGCCGGTTCAGGACTAGCGGGAGGGCCCTCACAGATACGCAGTATTTT
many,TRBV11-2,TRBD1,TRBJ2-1,CASSLRDRGRIEQFF,TGTGCCAGCAGCCTAAGGGACAGGGGGCGCATTGAGCAGTTCTTC
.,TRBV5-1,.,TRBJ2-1,CASSFTRRGEQFF,TGCGCCAGCAGCTTCACTAGGCGGGGTGAGCAGTTCTTC
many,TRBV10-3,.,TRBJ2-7,CAIRGKGVTDLEQYF,TGTGCCATCAGGGGCAAGGGAGTGACCGATCTCGAGCAGTACTTC
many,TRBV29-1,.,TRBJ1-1,CSVEFKLGDTEAFF,TGCAGCGTTGAATTTAAACTTGGGGACACTGAAGCTTTCTTT